The clone carrying this T cell receptor beta chain has more than one count but fewer than ten. Its target is unknown. cDNA synthesis used the whole RNA isolate, giving expressed TCRB sequences. Measured with immunoSEQ multiplex PCR; TCRdb has only the in-frame clones, and not every one. The data contain about 140,000 clones, approximately 9.8% of them singletons. The data are from a study of beta chain features in type 1 diabetes. Study results and caveats: TCRB repertoires of naive, central memory and Treg cells appeared more similar among patients than among healthy donors.

CD45RO/CCR7/CD25/CD127/CD95/CD27 staining was used to isolate CD4+ naive, central memory, regulatory and stem cell-like memory cells by sorting. Germline CDR1 and CDR2: LGHNA and YSLEER. This CDR3 is 14 amino acids long. V lost 0 bases and J 10 bases, leaving 15 bases between the germline ends. Specimen: central memory CD4+ T cells from blood. V is TRBV4-3 and J is TRBJ1-2, with D hard to call. This receptor was taken from a woman aged 40-49 years in good health. The CDR3 DNA is TGCGCCAGCAGCCAAGATCCAGCGCTCGGCGACTACACCTTC. Protein sequence: CASSQDPALGDYTF.